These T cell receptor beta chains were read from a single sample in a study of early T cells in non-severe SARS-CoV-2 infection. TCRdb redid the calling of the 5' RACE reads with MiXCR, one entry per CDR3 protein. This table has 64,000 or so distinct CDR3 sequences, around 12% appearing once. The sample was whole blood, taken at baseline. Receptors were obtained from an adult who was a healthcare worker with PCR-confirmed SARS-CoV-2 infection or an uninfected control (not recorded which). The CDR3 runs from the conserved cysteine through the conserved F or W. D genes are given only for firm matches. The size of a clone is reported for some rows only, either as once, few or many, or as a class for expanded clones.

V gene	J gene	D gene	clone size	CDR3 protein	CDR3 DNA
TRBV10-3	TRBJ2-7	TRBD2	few	CAITSGPSSYEQYF	TGTGCCATCACTAGCGGGCCGAGCTCCTACGAGCAGTACTTC
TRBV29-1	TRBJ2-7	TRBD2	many	CSVESGGSIGEQYF	TGCAGCGTAGAGTCGGGCGGGAGTATTGGCGAGCAGTACTTC
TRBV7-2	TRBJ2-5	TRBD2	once	CASSRSGGGETQYF	TGTGCCAGCAGCCGGTCGGGGGGAGGGGAGACCCAGTACTTC
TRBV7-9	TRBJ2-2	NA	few	CASSSQDWAHNTGELFF	TGTGCCAGCAGCTCCCAGGACTGGGCTCATAACACCGGGGAGCTGTTTTTT
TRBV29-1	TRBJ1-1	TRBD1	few	CSVEMDRGKTEAFF	TGCAGCGTTGAAATGGACAGGGGAAAGACTGAAGCTTTCTTT
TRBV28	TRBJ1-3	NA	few	CASSLTNSGNTIYF	TGTGCCAGCAGTTTAACCAACTCTGGAAACACCATATATTTT
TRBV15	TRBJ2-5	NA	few	CATSRELNQETQYF	TGTGCCACCAGCAGAGAGCTGAACCAAGAGACCCAGTACTTC
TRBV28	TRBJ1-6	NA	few	CASSLAWQYNSPLHF	TGTGCCAGCAGTTTAGCTTGGCAGTATAATTCACCCCTCCACTTT
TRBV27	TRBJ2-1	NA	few	CASSLIRGNDEQFF	TGTGCCAGCAGCCTTATTCGGGGGAACGATGAGCAGTTCTTC
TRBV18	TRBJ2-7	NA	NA	CASSSGDTSYEQYF	TGTGCCAGCTCATCGGGGGATACCTCCTACGAGCAGTACTTC
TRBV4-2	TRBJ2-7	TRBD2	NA	CASSQLPGTSGDSYEQYF	TGTGCCAGCAGCCAACTACCGGGGACTAGCGGGGACTCCTACGAGCAGTACTTC
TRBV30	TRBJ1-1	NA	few	CAWSTRGVTSAFF	TGTGCCTGGAGTACTCGGGGCGTGACATCGGCTTTCTTT
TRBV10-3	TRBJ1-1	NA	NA	CAISAGDEAFF	TGTGCCATCAGCGCGGGAGATGAAGCTTTCTTT
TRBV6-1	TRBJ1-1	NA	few	CASSGKNTEAFF	TGTGCCAGCAGCGGGAAAAACACTGAAGCTTTCTTT
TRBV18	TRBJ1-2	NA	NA	CASSLDSLYGYTF	TGTGCCAGCAGCCTGGACAGCCTCTATGGCTACACCTTC
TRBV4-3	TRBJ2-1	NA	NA	CASSPGISYNEQFF	TGCGCCAGCAGCCCGGGGATCTCCTACAATGAGCAGTTCTTC
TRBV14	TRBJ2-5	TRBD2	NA	CASSPTIWRELETQYF	TGTGCCAGCAGCCCTACAATCTGGCGGGAGCTGGAGACCCAGTACTTC
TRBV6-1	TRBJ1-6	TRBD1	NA	CARGDRNSPLHF	TGTGCCAGAGGGGACAGAAATTCACCCCTCCACTTT
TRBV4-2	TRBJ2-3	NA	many	CASSQVGGTGADTQYF	TGTGCCAGCAGCCAAGTGGGGGGGACAGGTGCAGATACGCAGTATTTT
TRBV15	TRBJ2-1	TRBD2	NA	CATSRVGTSWSSYNEQFF	TGTGCCACCAGCAGAGTAGGGACTAGCTGGAGCTCCTACAATGAGCAGTTCTTC
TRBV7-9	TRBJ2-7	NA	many	CASSPYRGTVTYEQYF	TGTGCCAGCAGTCCATACCGGGGGACCGTTACCTACGAGCAGTACTTC
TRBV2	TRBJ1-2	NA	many	CASSNWGDGYTF	TGTGCCAGCAGTAACTGGGGCGATGGCTACACCTTC
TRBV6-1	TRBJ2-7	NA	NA	CASSLKSGPEQYF	TGTGCCAGCAGTCTAAAATCGGGCCCCGAGCAGTACTTC
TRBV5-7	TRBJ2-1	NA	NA	CASSLEDTHNEQFF	TGTGCCAGCAGCTTGGAGGATACCCACAATGAGCAGTTCTTC
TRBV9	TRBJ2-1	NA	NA	CASSVAVSSNEQFF	TGTGCCAGCAGCGTAGCTGTGAGCTCCAATGAGCAGTTCTTC
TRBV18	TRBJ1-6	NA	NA	CASSRETQHASYNSPLHF	TGTGCCAGCTCACGGGAGACCCAGCATGCATCCTATAATTCACCCCTCCACTTT
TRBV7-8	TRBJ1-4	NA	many	CASSLRRTTNEKLFF	TGTGCCAGCAGCCTACGACGGACAACTAATGAAAAACTGTTTTTT
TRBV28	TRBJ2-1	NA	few	CASTPVPQGENEQFF	TGTGCCAGCACCCCCGTTCCCCAGGGTGAAAATGAGCAGTTCTTC
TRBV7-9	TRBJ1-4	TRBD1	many	CASSLGTGFNEKLFF	TGTGCCAGCAGCTTAGGGACAGGATTCAATGAAAAACTGTTTTTT
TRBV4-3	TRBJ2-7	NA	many	CASSQDLRPSYEQYF	TGCGCCAGCAGCCAAGATCTACGGCCCTCCTACGAGCAGTACTTC
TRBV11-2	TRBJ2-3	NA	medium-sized	CASSPAAGAQDTQYF	TGTGCCAGCAGCCCCGCGGCAGGGGCGCAAGATACGCAGTATTTT
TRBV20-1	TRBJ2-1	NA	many	CSARVLAAAYNEQFF	TGCAGTGCTAGGGTATTGGCAGCCGCTTACAATGAGCAGTTCTTC
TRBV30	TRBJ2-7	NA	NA	CAWKRASFHEQYF	TGTGCCTGGAAAAGGGCGTCCTTCCACGAGCAGTACTTC
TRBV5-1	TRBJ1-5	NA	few	CASSLDPGTPTQPQHF	TGCGCCAGCAGCTTGGATCCCGGGACCCCGACGCAGCCCCAGCATTTT
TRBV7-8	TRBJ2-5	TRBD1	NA	CASSSWDRTQETQYF	TGTGCCAGCAGCTCATGGGACAGAACCCAAGAGACCCAGTACTTC
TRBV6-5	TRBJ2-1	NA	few	CASRQGLSRYNEQFF	TGTGCCAGCAGGCAGGGATTAAGTAGGTACAATGAGCAGTTCTTC
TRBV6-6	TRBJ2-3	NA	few	CASSPPPDNTDTQYF	TGTGCCAGCAGCCCGCCCCCAGACAACACAGATACGCAGTATTTT